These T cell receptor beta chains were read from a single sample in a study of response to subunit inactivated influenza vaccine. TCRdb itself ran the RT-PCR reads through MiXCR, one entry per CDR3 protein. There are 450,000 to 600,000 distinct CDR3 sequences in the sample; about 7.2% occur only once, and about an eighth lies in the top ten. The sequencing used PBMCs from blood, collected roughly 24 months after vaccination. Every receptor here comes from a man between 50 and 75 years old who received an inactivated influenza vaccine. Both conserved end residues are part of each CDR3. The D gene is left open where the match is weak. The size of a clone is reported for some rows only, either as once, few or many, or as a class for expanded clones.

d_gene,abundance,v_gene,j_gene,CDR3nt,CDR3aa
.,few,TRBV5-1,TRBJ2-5,TGCGCCAGCAGGGGTCAAGAGACCCAGTACTTC,CASRGQETQYF
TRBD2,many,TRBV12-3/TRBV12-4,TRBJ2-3,TGTGCCAGCAGTTTCGGGGGGAGGACAGATACGCAGTATTTT,CASSFGGRTDTQYF
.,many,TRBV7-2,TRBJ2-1,TGTGCCAGCAGACCAGGACCCTTCAATGAGCAGTTCTTC,CASRPGPFNEQFF
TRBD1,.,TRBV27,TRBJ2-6,TGTGCCAGCAGTTTAACAGGGGGGAGCTCTGGGGCCAACGTCCTGACTTTC,CASSLTGGSSGANVLTF
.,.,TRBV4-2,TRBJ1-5,TGTGCCAGCAGTCCTGGGGACGGCCAGCCCCAGCATTTT,CASSPGDGQPQHF
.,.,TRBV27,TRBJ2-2,TGTGCCAGCACCGACACGTGGTCGTCCGGGGAGCTGTTTTTT,CASTDTWSSGELFF
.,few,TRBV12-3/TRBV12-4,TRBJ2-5,TGTGCCAGCAGTTTTGGTTACAGCGCAGAGACCCAGTACTTC,CASSFGYSAETQYF
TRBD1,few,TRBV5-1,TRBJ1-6,TGCGCCAGCAGCTTGGACAGGGGATATAATTCACCCCTCCACTTT,CASSLDRGYNSPLHF
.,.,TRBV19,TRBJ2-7,TGTGCCAGTAGTCCCGGGACCTTCGCCTACGAGCAGTACTTC,CASSPGTFAYEQYF
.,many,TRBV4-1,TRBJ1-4,TGCGCCAGCAGCCAAGGGACAGTTGAAAAACTGTTTTTT,CASSQGTVEKLFF
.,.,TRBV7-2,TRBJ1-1,TGTGCCAGCAGCTCACAGGGACCTGAAGCTTTCTTT,CASSSQGPEAFF
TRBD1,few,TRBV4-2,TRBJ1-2,TGTGCCAGCAGCCAAGGGACAGGGGGAGCTAACTATGGCTACACCTTC,CASSQGTGGANYGYTF
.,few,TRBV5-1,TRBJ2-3,TGCGCCAGCACCAGGGGGGAGCTCACAGATACGCAGTATTTT,CASTRGELTDTQYF
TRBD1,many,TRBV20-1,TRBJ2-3,TGCAGTGCTAGAGCCCTCGGACAGGGGGCATCTTTTAGCACAGATACGCAGTATTTT,CSARALGQGASFSTDTQYF
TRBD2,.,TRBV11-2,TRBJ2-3,TGTGCCAGCCGCCGGACTAGCGGGGGGGATACGCAGTATTTT,CASRRTSGGDTQYF
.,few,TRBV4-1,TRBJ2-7,TGCGCCAGCAGCCAATTAGCTGACAGAACCTACGAGCAGTACTTC,CASSQLADRTYEQYF
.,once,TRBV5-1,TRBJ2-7,TGCGTCAGCAGCTGGACGACTAGTCGCGACGAGCAGTACTTC,CVSSWTTSRDEQYF
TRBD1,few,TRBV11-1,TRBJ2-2,TGTGCCAGCAGCACCCCACTTTTGGACAGGGGGCACCGCACCGGGGAGCTGTTTTTT,CASSTPLLDRGHRTGELFF
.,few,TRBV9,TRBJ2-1,TGTGCCAGTCAAGGAGGGGGCTCAGATGAGCAGTTCTTC,CASQGGGSDEQFF